This passage covers 17 T cell receptor beta chains from one sample sequenced in a study of shared clonotypes between healthy human individuals. Here immunoSEQ multiplex PCR was the method, and the copy in TCRdb shows in-frame clones only, minus some. Of roughly 2.5 million clones detected, approximately 92% appear once; the ten largest clones hold around 0.14%. The sequenced material came from naive CD4+ T cells sorted from blood. The subset: CD45RA+ positively selected. The receptor set was obtained from a man between 18 and 29 years old in good health.

The chain joins TRBV6-1 to TRBJ1-2, with D possibly being TRBD1 (5 bases). The V end was cut by 1 base, the J end by 5 bases, with 14 bases between. CDR3 length: 15 residues. Germline V gene lookup returns CDR1 MNHNS and CDR2 SASEGT. The CDR3 spells CASSEGGLGGYGYTF. Here the CDR3 DNA reads TGTGCCAGCAGTGAAGGGGGCCTAGGAGGATATGGCTACACCTTC.

J is TRBJ2-6 and V is TRBV6-6; D is undetermined. V dropped 8 bases and J dropped 1 base, with 6 bases sitting between them. CDR3 length equals 13 residues. Germline V gene sequence: CDR1 MNHNY, CDR2 SVGAGI (reference sequence). CDR3 sequence reads: CASLGSGANVLTF. The CDR3 nucleotides read TGTGCCAGCCTTGGGTCTGGGGCCAACGTCCTGACTTTC.

The gene calls are TRBV6-5 and TRBJ2-1; D is perhaps TRBD1 or TRBD2 (5 bases each). Deletions cut 2 bases from V and 0 bases from J, with 8 bases between. The germline CDR1 and CDR2 sequences are MNHEY and SVGAGI. The CDR3 has 15 amino acids. DNA of the CDR3: TGTGCCAGCAGTTACCGGGGCCGCTCCTACAATGAGCAGTTCTTC. Residues: CASSYRGRSYNEQFF.

This sequence joins TRBV19 and TRBJ2-4, with 12 nucleotides matching TRBD1. This CDR3 is 22 amino acids long. Germline loops: CDR1 LNHDA, CDR2 SQIVND (reference sequence). J gave up 1 base and V 5 bases, and 21 bases lay outside the gene matches. CDR3 protein: CASSSEAGQGARKGIAKNIQYF. CDR3 nucleotides: TGTGCCAGTAGTTCGGAAGCGGGACAGGGGGCCAGAAAAGGTATCGCCAAAAACATTCAGTACTTC.

This chain joins TRBV28 and TRBJ2-3, with D possibly matching TRBD2 (6 bases). Trimming took 3 bases from V and 0 from J, leaving 13 bases between them. The CDR3 extends over 16 amino acids. Germline lookup yields CDR1 MDHEN and CDR2 SYDVKM. The CDR3 bases are TGTGCCAGCAGTTTTCGGTTGCGGGGAAGCACAGATACGCAGTATTTT. It is translated as CASSFRLRGSTDTQYF. The full variable domain, its missing parts supplied by reference TRBV28 and TRBJ2-3, is DVKVTQSSRYLVKRTGEKVFLECVQDMDHENMFWYRQDPGLGLRLIYFSYDVKMKEKGDIPEGYSVSREKKERFSLILESASTNQTSMYLCASSFRLRGSTDTQYFGPGTRLTVL.

The chain uses TRBV28 and TRBJ1-2; 9 bases map to TRBD1. CDR1 MDHEN and CDR2 SYDVKM come from the germline V gene. With V trimmed by 7 bases and J by 2 bases, 5 bases remained unmatched. CDR3 length equals 14 residues. The DNA for the CDR3 is TGTGCCAGCACTATTGGGACAGGGAACTATGGCTACACCTTC. Encoded protein: CASTIGTGNYGYTF.

This chain's CDR3 is CASSSAGDRPMNTEAFF. The CDR3 coding sequence is TGTGCCAGCAGCTCGGCGGGGGACAGACCAATGAACACTGAAGCTTTCTTT. This chain links TRBV11-3 with TRBJ1-1, with 7 bases that match TRBD1. V trimming: 4 bases; J trimming: 0 bases; junction bases outside the gene matches: 11. Germline lookup yields CDR1 SGHNT and CDR2 YENEEA. The CDR3 is 17 residues long.

The chain has TRBV5-6 and TRBJ2-5; weak D call: TRBD2 (6 bases). The CDR3 loop spans 15 amino acids. V lost 3 bases, J lost 0 bases, and 12 bases lay in between. Germline V gives CDR1 SGHDT, CDR2 YYEEEE. CDR3 residues: CASSSLRENQETQYF. For the CDR3, the DNA is TGTGCCAGCAGCTCACTCCGGGAGAACCAAGAGACCCAGTACTTC. Supplemented by reference TRBV5-6 and TRBJ2-5, the full variable domain reads DAGVTQSPTHLIKTRGQQVTLRCSPKSGHDTVSWYQQALGQGPQFIFQYYEEEERQRGNFPDRFSGHQFPNYSSELNVNALLLGDSALYLCASSSLRENQETQYFGPGTRLLVL.

The chain is built from TRBV11-2 and TRBJ1-1; possible D gene TRBD1, 5 bases. CDR3 length: 15 amino acids. Trimming cost V 5 bases and J 12 bases, with 25 bases left between them. Germline CDR1 reads SGHAT; CDR2 reads FQNNGV. The CDR3 coding sequence is TGTGCCAGCAGCCAAAACGAAAGGGCCACGAAGGGGACTTTCTTT. Its translation: CASSQNERATKGTFF.

The V and J genes are TRBV11-2 and TRBJ1-1, with 8 bases matching TRBD1. Germline CDR1 and CDR2: SGHAT and FQNNGV. Trimming removed 0 bases from V and 5 bases from J; junction bases left unmatched: 8. This CDR3 comprises 16 residues. CDR3 amino acids: CASSLEAGGKVTEAFF. CDR3 DNA sequence: TGTGCCAGCAGCTTAGAGGCAGGGGGCAAGGTTACTGAAGCTTTCTTT. The entire variable domain, with the rest obtained from reference TRBV11-2 and TRBJ1-1, is as follows: EAGVAQSPRYKIIEKRQSVAFWCNPISGHATLYWYQQILGQGPKLLIQFQNNGVVDDSQLPKDRFSAERLKGVDSTLKIQPAKLEDSAVYLCASSLEAGGKVTEAFFGQGTRLTVV.

The chain has TRBV5-6 and TRBJ1-3, with unresolved D. Germline V gene lookup returns CDR1 SGHDT and CDR2 YYEEEE. V shed 1 base and J shed 0 bases, with 11 bases lying between them. The CDR3 runs 16 residues. The CDR3: CASSLRSVISGNTIYF. In DNA form, the CDR3 reads TGTGCCAGCAGCTTGAGGTCGGTTATCTCTGGAAACACCATATATTTT.

The chain links TRBV5-6 to TRBJ2-5; 7 bases are a match to TRBD1. The CDR3 covers 13 residues. V shed 2 bases, J shed 4 bases, and the junction held 2 bases outside the gene matches. Germline lookup yields CDR1 SGHDT and CDR2 YYEEEE. CDR3 sequence reads: CASSFTGVETQYF. The CDR3 region has the DNA TGTGCCAGCAGCTTCACAGGGGTAGAGACCCAGTACTTC.

Comments on this clone: Other DNA sequences within the sample encode an identical CDR3. The rearrangement uses TRBV6-1 and TRBJ2-7, with 7 bases aligning to TRBD2. CDR1 is MNHNS, CDR2 SASEGT, per germline. The J segment lost 0 bases and the V segment lost 3 bases, leaving 2 bases of the junction unmatched. This CDR3 region has 14 residues. The CDR3 sequence: CASSEPSGSYEQYF. Written as DNA, the CDR3 is TGTGCCAGCAGTGAGCCTAGCGGCTCCTACGAGCAGTACTTC.

V is TRBV5-1 and J is TRBJ1-1, with TRBD1 matching over 8 bases. There are 14 residues in the CDR3. The germline V gene has CDR1 SGHRS and CDR2 YFSETQ. With 6 bases clipped from V and 1 base from J, the junction kept 5 bases outside the gene matches. CDR3 nucleotide sequence: TGCGCCAGCACCACAACAGGGGGGAACACTGAAGCTTTCTTT. Translation: CASTTTGGNTEAFF.

Of note for this clone: Other DNA sequences in this specimen translate into the identical CDR3. The chain carries TRBV5-6 and TRBJ1-2; no firm D call. Germline CDR1 reads SGHDT; CDR2 reads YYEEEE. V was clipped by 2 bases and J by 5 bases, with 10 bases between them. This CDR3 contains 13 residues. CDR3 bases: TGTGCCAGCAGCTTTGGTACAGCTTATGGCTACACCTTC. This sequence encodes CASSFGTAYGYTF.

The chain joins TRBV29-1 to TRBJ2-7; TRBD2 agrees at 10 bases. The CDR3 covers 13 residues. V lost 4 bases and J lost 6; bases outside the gene matches: 6. CDR1 is SQVTM, CDR2 ANQGSEA, per germline. CDR3 sequence reads: CSVATSGAGEQYF. CDR3 in DNA: TGCAGCGTTGCTACTAGCGGGGCAGGCGAGCAGTACTTC.

With respect to this clone: In the same sample, other DNA sequences code for this CDR3. V and J are TRBV5-4 and TRBJ1-1; no firm D call. CDR1 is SGHNT, CDR2 YYREEE, per germline (reference sequence). This CDR3 has 13 residues. V was trimmed by 0 bases and J by 1 base, leaving 4 bases between them. The CDR3 nucleotides are TGTGCCAGCAGCTTGGCCACGAACACTGAAGCTTTCTTT. Its translation is CASSLATNTEAFF.